Following are 11 T cell receptor beta chains from one sample sequenced in a study of sequential checkpoint blockade in melanoma (dated by TCRdb to the late 2010s). The library was made by the immunoSEQ multiplex PCR assay. The clones in this table, taken by TCRdb from immuneACCESS, are in-frame only. Not every clone is retained; where verified, under half of the shortfall comes from an unresolved V gene, and the cause of the rest is unknown. The sample table lists about 18,000 clones, roughly 73% of them with a count of one. The ten largest clonotypes hold more than 4% of the sample. The treatment or condition label of this sample denotes: randomized to nivolumab then ipilimumab (arm A) or the reverse (arm B). The source material was tumor tissue (inferred from file names), sampled from a patient given nivolumab and ipilimumab in sequence. The receptors were sampled from a human donor with melanoma.

This chain uses TRBV6-9 with TRBJ1-2, with D tentatively TRBD1 (6 bases). Germline V gene sequence: CDR1 MNHGY, CDR2 SVAAGI. CDR3 size: 13 residues. Trimming cost V 3 bases and J 8 bases, with 13 bases left between them. The CDR3 bases are TGTGCCAGCAGTTACCTCGGGGGGCCCGGCTACACCTTC. Translating gives CASSYLGGPGYTF.

The rearrangement uses TRBV10-2 and TRBJ2-3, with 8 nucleotides matching TRBD2. Trimming at V came to 3 bases and at J to 5 bases, leaving 7 bases not matched to a gene. Germline V gives CDR1 WSHSY, CDR2 SAAADI. The CDR3 runs to 15 residues. Here the CDR3 DNA reads TGCGCCAGCAGTGATATGAGCGGGGGACGAGATACGCAGTATTTT. Its protein product is CASSDMSGGRDTQYF.

J is TRBJ1-1 and V is TRBV29-1, with D unresolved. The CDR3 has 12 amino acids. The V gene's germline CDR1 is SQVTM and CDR2 ANQGSEA. V dropped 7 bases and J dropped 1 base, with 10 bases sitting between them. CDR3: CSAEQTNTEAFF. The CDR3 nucleotides read TGCAGCGCCGAGCAAACGAACACTGAAGCTTTCTTT.

The chain links TRBV6-7 to TRBJ1-4; 8 nucleotides match TRBD1. TRBV6-7 is an open reading frame whose function is uncertain. J was trimmed by 3 bases and V by 5 bases; bases with no gene match: 2. CDR3 length: 14 residues. The DNA for the CDR3 is TGTGCCAGCAGTGACAGGGGCTCTAATGAAAAACTGTTTTTT. Its protein product is CASSDRGSNEKLFF.

This clone was recorded once. This chain connects TRBV29-1 to TRBJ2-7, with D perhaps matching TRBD1 or TRBD2 (8 bases each). The CDR3 sequence is 14 residues long. Trimming took off 4 bases at V and 6 bases at J, with 19 bases between the two ends. Per the germline V gene, CDR1 is SQVTM and CDR2 is ANQGSEA. CDR3 nucleotides: TGCAGCGTTGCGGGGGGGCAGGGGGCTGTCGAGCAGTACTTC. This translates into CSVAGGQGAVEQYF.

For the CDR3, the DNA is TGCGCCAGCAGCGGACAGGCGGGGGGCGGTTCACCCCTCCACTTT. This codes for CASSGQAGGGSPLHF. The rearrangement links TRBV5-1 to TRBJ1-6; 7 bases agree with TRBD1. From germline, CDR1 is SGHRS and CDR2 YFSETQ. The CDR3 totals 15 residues. With 4 bases clipped from V and 9 bases from J, the junction kept 10 bases outside the gene matches. Using reference TRBV5-1 and TRBJ1-6 for the parts outside the CDR3, the full variable domain is KAGVTQTPRYLIKTRGQQVTLSCSPISGHRSVSWYQQTPGQGLQFLFEYFSETQRNKGNFPGRFSGRQFSNSRSEMNVSTLELGDSALYLCASSGQAGGGSPLHFGNGTRLTVT.

The chain joins TRBV19 to TRBJ1-4; tentatively, D is TRBD1 (5 bases). Germline V gene sequence: CDR1 LNHDA, CDR2 SQIVND (reference sequence). Trimming took 11 bases from V and 0 from J, leaving 13 bases between them. This CDR3 comprises 14 residues. The CDR3 here is CALSTVSTNEKLFF. The DNA for the CDR3 is TGTGCCCTCTCGACAGTATCAACTAATGAAAAACTGTTTTTT.

This chain connects TRBV19 to TRBJ1-2; perhaps TRBD1 as D (6 bases). CDR1 and CDR2 (germline): LNHDA, SQIVND (reference sequence). Trimming took off 10 bases at V and 3 bases at J, with 21 bases between the two ends. CDR3 length equals 15 residues. The CDR3 DNA sequence: TGTGCCACCTCGGACAGCCTAACCTTTTACTATGGCTACACCTTC. It translates to CATSDSLTFYYGYTF.

This chain uses TRBV9 with TRBJ2-2; no reliable D call. In germline, CDR1 is SGDLS, CDR2 YYNGEE. The CDR3 sequence is 15 residues long. Deletions cut 0 bases from V and 8 bases from J, with 14 bases between. The CDR3 sequence: CASSVGYPRRGELFF. The CDR3 nucleotides read TGTGCCAGCAGCGTAGGTTATCCCCGAAGGGGGGAGCTGTTTTTT.

This clone came up a few times. The chain links TRBV2 to TRBJ1-5, with 12 bases aligning to TRBD1. Per the germline V gene, CDR1 is SNHLY and CDR2 is FYNNEI. The CDR3 consists of 17 residues. J lost 2 bases, V lost 9 bases, and 11 bases had no gene match. The CDR3 loop is CASSGQGAPSGNQPQHF. The DNA of the CDR3 is TGTGCCAGTTCGGGACAGGGGGCGCCGAGCGGCAATCAGCCCCAGCATTTT. Full variable domain (remainder filled in from reference TRBV2 and TRBJ1-5): EPEVTQTPSHQVTQMGQEVILRCVPISNHLYFYWYRQILGQKVEFLVSFYNNEISEKSEIFDDQFSVERPDGSNFTLKIRSTKLEDSAMYFCASSGQGAPSGNQPQHFGDGTRLSIL.

The J gene is TRBJ2-7, the V gene TRBV8-2. TRBV8-2 is a pseudogene. The CDR3 sequence is 14 residues long. CDR3 in amino acids: CASSLSEGLNEQYF. The CDR3 DNA follows: TGTGCCAGCAGTTTATCAGAGGGGCTAAACGAGCAGTACTTC.